This is a list of T cell receptor beta chains from one sample in a study of Ad26.COV2.S vaccination and SARS-CoV-2 variants. Repertoires were generated with immunoSEQ multiplex PCR, while TCRdb's copy carries only in-frame clones and drops some. The sample gives 510,000 or so clones, 87% of which show up once; around 13% is in the top ten. Sequenced here: peripheral blood, sampled in a trial of Ad26.COV2.S vaccine versus placebo. The receptors were sampled from a person between 18 and 59 years old who received the Ad26.COV2.S COVID-19 vaccine or a placebo. The CDR3 runs from the conserved cysteine through the conserved F or W. The order of the fields is V gene, J gene, clone size, D gene, CDR3 DNA, CDR3 protein. A D gene is named only where the DNA matches it firmly. Not all rows give a size; the values are once, few, many and, for expanded clones, a class.

V: TRBV5-4
J: TRBJ1-1
size: -
D: -
DNA: TGTGCCAGCAGCTTAACCGGTAACGAAGCTTTCTTT
CDR3: CASSLTGNEAFF

V: TRBV2
J: TRBJ1-2
size: -
D: -
DNA: TGTGCCAGCAGCAGTGAAAGGGGCTACACCTTC
CDR3: CASSSERGYTF

V: TRBV28
J: TRBJ1-1
size: -
D: TRBD1
DNA: TGTGCCAGCAGTTCGGACCGGACAGGGGGCGCCACTGAAGCTTTCTTT
CDR3: CASSSDRTGGATEAFF

V: TRBV11-2
J: TRBJ2-7
size: -
D: TRBD1
DNA: TGTGCCAGCAGCTCACTCCGGGACAGGGGCCACGAGCAGTACTTC
CDR3: CASSSLRDRGHEQYF

V: TRBV5-1
J: TRBJ2-5
size: -
D: TRBD1
DNA: TGCGCCAGCAGCACAAGACAGGGTTTGTCCGAGACCCAGTACTTC
CDR3: CASSTRQGLSETQYF

V: TRBV19
J: TRBJ2-1
size: -
D: -
DNA: TGTGCCAGTAGTATGAACGCTGAGCAGTTCTTC
CDR3: CASSMNAEQFF

V: TRBV18
J: TRBJ1-5
size: -
D: -
DNA: TGTGCCAGCTCACCACGTCGAGACACTCGATGGCCCCAGCATTTT
CDR3: CASSPRRDTRWPQHF

V: TRBV4-1
J: TRBJ1-1
size: -
D: -
DNA: TGCGCCAGCAGTCTCCCTTTTGGTTCTGGGGGAGAAGCTTTCTTT
CDR3: CASSLPFGSGGEAFF

V: TRBV6-6
J: TRBJ2-3
size: once
D: -
DNA: TGTGCCAGCGGAGGAGCGCAGTATTTT
CDR3: CASGGAQYF

V: TRBV7-2
J: TRBJ1-6
size: few
D: TRBD1
DNA: TGTGCCAGCAGCTCAGGACAGGGAGCGGCAAATTCACCCCTCCACTTT
CDR3: CASSSGQGAANSPLHF

V: TRBV28
J: TRBJ2-7
size: -
D: -
DNA: TGTGCCAGCACCCTGATGGGGGCTTCCTACGAGCAGTACTTC
CDR3: CASTLMGASYEQYF

V: TRBV28
J: TRBJ1-5
size: -
D: TRBD1
DNA: TGTGCCAGCCGGACAGGGGGTCAGCCCCAGCATTTT
CDR3: CASRTGGQPQHF

V: TRBV5-1
J: TRBJ2-2
size: -
D: TRBD1
DNA: TGCGCCAGCCGGACCGGGACAGGGAACACCGGGGAGCTGTTTTTT
CDR3: CASRTGTGNTGELFF

V: TRBV11-1
J: TRBJ2-5
size: -
D: -
DNA: TGTGCCAGCAGCTTAGCGTTCAGGGTCCCTGGCGAGACCCAGTACTTC
CDR3: CASSLAFRVPGETQYF

V: TRBV15
J: TRBJ2-3
size: -
D: -
DNA: TGTGCCACCAGCAGGGGTAGCGCGGCCCCCACAGATACGCAGTATTTT
CDR3: CATSRGSAAPTDTQYF

V: TRBV2
J: TRBJ2-7
size: -
D: -
DNA: TGTGCCAGCTCCTTTCGGACAGAGTACGAGCAGTACTTC
CDR3: CASSFRTEYEQYF

V: TRBV5-1
J: TRBJ1-1
size: -
D: -
DNA: TGCGCCAGCAGCTTGGCCGGGACGACAAACACTGAAGCTTTCTTT
CDR3: CASSLAGTTNTEAFF

V: TRBV5-1
J: TRBJ2-7
size: once
D: TRBD2
DNA: TGCGCCAGCAGCTTGGTTGGGGGGGAAGCCTACGAGCAGTACTTC
CDR3: CASSLVGGEAYEQYF

V: TRBV7-7
J: TRBJ2-1
size: -
D: TRBD2
DNA: TGTGCTAGCAGTGAAAATAGCGGGACTTTCGATGAGCAGTTCTTC
CDR3: CASSENSGTFDEQFF

V: TRBV9
J: TRBJ1-3
size: -
D: TRBD1
DNA: TGTGCCAGCAGCGTTTGGGACAGGCCTCTCTCTGGAAACACCATATATTTT
CDR3: CASSVWDRPLSGNTIYF

V: TRBV4-3
J: TRBJ2-7
size: -
D: -
DNA: TGCGCCAGCAGCCAAGGGACCAACTCCCTTTCTTACGAGCAGTACTTC
CDR3: CASSQGTNSLSYEQYF

V: TRBV5-6
J: TRBJ2-2
size: -
D: TRBD1
DNA: TGTGCCAGCAGCTTGGCGAGGACAGGGGGGAACACCGGGGAGCTGTTTTTT
CDR3: CASSLARTGGNTGELFF

V: TRBV2
J: TRBJ2-2
size: -
D: -
DNA: TGTGCCAGCAATTATGTCCCCGGGGAGCTGTTTTTT
CDR3: CASNYVPGELFF

V: TRBV15
J: TRBJ2-5
size: -
D: -
DNA: TGTGCCACCAGCAGAGGCCTCGAAGAGACCCAGTACTTC
CDR3: CATSRGLEETQYF

V: TRBV4-1
J: TRBJ1-2
size: once
D: TRBD1
DNA: TGCGCCAGCAGCGATCCGGGACAGGGGAACTATGGCTACACCTTC
CDR3: CASSDPGQGNYGYTF

V: TRBV9
J: TRBJ2-7
size: -
D: TRBD2
DNA: TGTGCCAGCAGCCCTAGCGGGAGCCGCGTGGACGAGCAGTACTTC
CDR3: CASSPSGSRVDEQYF

V: TRBV5-1
J: TRBJ2-1
size: -
D: -
DNA: TGCGCCAGCAGCTTGGGGCTTTTTACGGAAAACTACAATGAGCAGTTCTTC
CDR3: CASSLGLFTENYNEQFF

V: TRBV28
J: TRBJ1-5
size: once
D: TRBD1
DNA: TGTGCCAGCAGCCAGCCGGGGGACAGTAGCAATCAGCCCCAGCATTTT
CDR3: CASSQPGDSSNQPQHF

V: TRBV9
J: TRBJ2-1
size: -
D: TRBD2
DNA: TGTGCCAGCAGCGTAGGGGGTAGCGGGAGCTATGAGCAGTTCTTC
CDR3: CASSVGGSGSYEQFF

V: TRBV7-9
J: TRBJ1-1
size: -
D: -
DNA: TGTGCCAGCAGCTTAGGGGGACTCGGAAACCCGAACACTGAAGCTTTCTTT
CDR3: CASSLGGLGNPNTEAFF

V: TRBV9
J: TRBJ2-5
size: -
D: -
DNA: TGTGCCAGCAGCGTTTCTCTCGGGAAGAGAGAGACCCAGTACTTC
CDR3: CASSVSLGKRETQYF

V: TRBV7-9
J: TRBJ2-7
size: -
D: -
DNA: TGTGCCGTTGCGGGGCAGACCTACGAGCAGTACTTC
CDR3: CAVAGQTYEQYF

V: TRBV27
J: TRBJ2-7
size: few
D: -
DNA: TGTGCCAGCAGTTTAAACAGGGTCGGCGACGAGCAGTACTTC
CDR3: CASSLNRVGDEQYF

V: TRBV7-2
J: TRBJ2-7
size: -
D: -
DNA: TGTGCCAGCAGCTTAAGTCCTCCTCCCTACGAGCAGTACTTC
CDR3: CASSLSPPPYEQYF

V: TRBV6-2/TRBV6-3
J: TRBJ2-2
size: once
D: -
DNA: TGTGCCAGCAGCTTAAGGGCCCCAGAGAACACCGGGGAGCTGTTTTTT
CDR3: CASSLRAPENTGELFF

V: TRBV7-6
J: TRBJ2-1
size: -
D: -
DNA: TGTGCCAGCAGCTTAGCTATCAGCTCCTACAATGAGCAGTTCTTC
CDR3: CASSLAISSYNEQFF

V: TRBV28
J: TRBJ2-4
size: -
D: -
DNA: TGTGCCAGCAGTTTATCCCCTCCCAACATTCAGTACTTC
CDR3: CASSLSPPNIQYF

V: TRBV6-2/TRBV6-3
J: TRBJ1-2
size: -
D: -
DNA: TGTGCCAGCAGTCAAGGGACGGGCTATGGCTACACCTTC
CDR3: CASSQGTGYGYTF

V: TRBV10-3
J: TRBJ2-1
size: -
D: TRBD1
DNA: TGTGCCATCAGTCCCGGGACAGGGGGCTTCGGCAATGAGCAGTTCTTC
CDR3: CAISPGTGGFGNEQFF

V: TRBV11-2
J: TRBJ2-7
size: once
D: -
DNA: TGTGCCAGCAGCTTGTACGAGCAGTACTTC
CDR3: CASSLYEQYF

V: TRBV30
J: TRBJ2-3
size: -
D: -
DNA: TGTGCCTGGAGTGAGGCTGCAGGGACGGCAGATACGCAGTATTTT
CDR3: CAWSEAAGTADTQYF

V: TRBV28
J: TRBJ1-2
size: -
D: TRBD1
DNA: TGTGCCAGCACATCACAGGGGGTGAGTGGCTACACCTTC
CDR3: CASTSQGVSGYTF

V: TRBV4-2
J: TRBJ2-2
size: -
D: -
DNA: TGTGCCAGCAGCCAAAACCCAGGCCTTAACACCGGGGAGCTGTTTTTT
CDR3: CASSQNPGLNTGELFF